The source of this T cell receptor beta chain is a study of identical twins. A universal primer site was added by template switching, and unique molecular identifiers were carried by the cDNA. Using its own MiXCR run on the 5' RACE reads, TCRdb lists one record per CDR3 protein. Here the sample spans hundreds of thousands of distinct CDR3 sequences, about 12% being singletons. Only a few counts were recorded for this clonotype. What it binds is unknown. The CDR3 length is 12 residues. In germline, CDR1 is SGDLS, CDR2 YYNGEE. The V gene lost 5 bases and the J gene lost 5 bases, with 7 bases spanning the gap. General study findings and limits: High-abundance cord blood beta clonotypes had fewer insertions; memory repertoires showed none. Surplus twin overlap in beta out-of-frame sequences was less pronounced.

This sample was also put to use in a study of yellow fever vaccine responses in identical twins.

This receptor was identified in a woman aged 18-29 years in good health. V usage is TRBV9 and J usage is TRBJ2-2; D unresolved. Sequencing used CD8+ T cells sorted from blood. CDR3 sequence reads: CASRSRTGELFF. The CDR3 DNA sequence: TGTGCCAGCAGGTCCAGAACCGGGGAGCTGTTTTTT.